The table lists the clone carrying this T cell receptor (beta chain) with a count of one. Its antigen is unidentified. The repertoire was sequenced with immunoSEQ multiplex PCR; TCRdb's copy has only in-frame clones and lacks some. The profile shows some 2,400,000 clones, approximately 94% of them singletons. The data were taken from a study of shared clonotypes between healthy human individuals. Across the study: The study used three CD4 naive, three CD4 memory, two CD8 naive and one CD8 memory plate per donor. Findings and limits, study-wide: The generation probabilities recorded for non-shared clonotypes fell below those of clonotypes shared by all four donors. The genetic and exposure-history diversity represented was limited by few donors.

With 0 bases removed from V and 9 bases from J, the gap between germline ends came to 12 bases. The length of the CDR3 is 13 residues. Germline assignment: CDR1 SGHRS and CDR2 YFSETQ. The source of this sequence is a man younger than 30 in good health. The V gene is TRBV5-1, the J gene TRBJ1-2; maybe TRBD1 (5 bases). Sequenced sample: naive CD4+ T cells sorted from blood. Subset of the sample: CD45RA+ positively selected. The CDR3 coding sequence is TGCGCCAGCAGCTTGGCAGGGCAGTCGCGCTACACCTTC. Encoded protein: CASSLAGQSRYTF.